This T cell receptor beta chain was profiled in a study of beta chain features in type 1 diabetes. Study-level background: Across all samples, roughly 100,000,000 sorted cells were examined.

This clone was seen only a few times. Its matching antigen is unknown. Study-level results: Shorter TCRB CDR3s, moderately but significantly so, marked every one of the four CD4+ subsets in Type 1 diabetes patients.

The germline V gene encodes CDR1 SGHKS and CDR2 YYEKEE (reference sequence). This CDR3 has 17 residues. Unmatched junction bases numbered 14, after V lost 6 bases and J lost 1 base. Expressed TCRB transcripts were sequenced because the isolated RNA had all been reverse transcribed beforehand. TCRdb's table, derived via immunoSEQ multiplex PCR, lists solely in-frame clones and lacks some. The repertoire holds some 150,000 clones, about 9% seen once, with 0.7% in the top ten. The J gene is TRBJ1-1, the V gene TRBV5-5; TRBD1 matches 8 bases. Sequencing input: central memory CD4+ T cells from blood. The receptor's source is a woman in her 30s with type 1 diabetes. CDR3 sequence reads: CASNFGQGVGRNTEAFF. The CDR3 region has the DNA TGTGCCAGCAACTTCGGACAGGGAGTGGGCCGGAACACTGAAGCTTTCTTT. The full variable domain, rest sourced from reference TRBV5-5 and TRBJ1-1, is DAGVTQSPTHLIKTRGQQVTLRCSPISGHKSVSWYQQVLGQGPQFIFQYYEKEERGRGNFPDRFSARQFPNYSSELNVNALLLGDSALYLCASNFGQGVGRNTEAFFGQGTRLTVV.